A single sample gave rise to the 22 T cell receptor beta chains below, sequenced in a study of T cell repertoires in cytomegalovirus infection. TCRdb re-called the reads through MiXCR, storing one row per CDR3 protein. The sample carries roughly 170,000 distinct CDR3 sequences, less than 25% recorded once. The antigens these receptors bind are not known. The sample consisted of CD8+ T cells from cultured PBMCs, taken from culture after CMV antigen stimulation. The receptors shown here come from a human donor in good health (CMV status not recorded). Some clones in this sample may be carry-over from other donors' samples.

There are a few counts of this clonotype. The chain employs TRBV12-3 or TRBV12-4 and TRBJ2-5; maybe TRBD2 (5 bases). The CDR3 sequence is 15 residues long. V was trimmed by 0 bases and J by 1 base, leaving 9 bases between them. The CDR3 loop reads CASSLAATIQETQYF. Written as DNA, the CDR3 is TGTGCCAGCAGTTTAGCGGCGACTATCCAAGAGACCCAGTACTTC.

This clonotype appeared a few times. The J gene is TRBJ2-2, the V gene TRBV7-2, with 8 bases that match TRBD2. CDR1 and CDR2 from the germline V gene are SGHTA and FQGNSA. The CDR3 has 17 amino acids. V shed 5 bases, J shed 7 bases, and the junction held 15 bases outside the gene matches. This CDR3 reads CASSPTSGGGLRGELFF. The CDR3 DNA follows: TGTGCCAGCAGCCCCACAAGCGGGGGCGGACTACGCGGGGAGCTGTTTTTT.

In its sample, this clonotype was seen a few times. The genes are TRBV12-3 or TRBV12-4 and TRBJ2-5, with 8 bases fitting TRBD2. This CDR3 comprises 14 residues. With 3 bases clipped from V and 5 bases from J, the junction kept 5 bases outside the gene matches. The CDR3 loop reads CASSFSGVGETQYF. CDR3 DNA sequence: TGTGCCAGCAGTTTTAGCGGGGTTGGGGAGACCCAGTACTTC.

This rearrangement joins TRBV27 to TRBJ2-7; possibly TRBD2 for D (7 bases). Germline V CDR1 and CDR2: MNHEY, SMNVEV (reference sequence). The CDR3 covers 16 residues. Trimming took off 2 bases at V and 7 bases at J, with 21 bases between the two ends. The CDR3 DNA sequence: TGTGCCAGCAGTTTACCCCTGGGTGCGGGGGCACGGGAGCAGTACTTC. This translates into CASSLPLGAGAREQYF.

This chain connects TRBV12-5 to TRBJ1-1, with D tentatively TRBD1 (5 bases). The length of the CDR3 is 16 residues. The germline CDR1 and CDR2 sequences are LGHNT and FRNRAP. Deletions cut 0 bases from V and 0 bases from J, with 11 bases between. The CDR3 DNA reads TGTGCTAGTGGTTTGGTACCATTCAGGGTGAACACTGAAGCTTTCTTT. The encoded protein is CASGLVPFRVNTEAFF.

V gene TRBV7-8 combines with J gene TRBJ1-1; no clear D. The CDR3 runs 14 residues. V shed 2 bases and J shed 5 bases, with 12 bases lying between them. Germline-derived CDR1 and CDR2 are SGHVS and FQNEAQ. CDR3 protein: CASSLRVLGTEAFF. The CDR3 DNA reads as TGTGCCAGCAGCTTAAGGGTTTTAGGTACTGAAGCTTTCTTT. Based on the CDR3 plus reference TRBV7-8 and TRBJ1-1, the full variable domain is GAGVSQSPRYKVAKRGQDVALRCDPISGHVSLFWYQQALGQGPEFLTYFQNEAQLDKSGLPSDRFFAERPEGSVSTLKIQRTQQEDSAVYLCASSLRVLGTEAFFGQGTRLTVV.

This clonotype was detected only a few times. V is TRBV7-8 and J is TRBJ2-5; D may match TRBD1 or TRBD2 (5 bases each). This CDR3 is built from 15 residues. CDR1 SGHVS and CDR2 FQNEAQ come from the germline V gene. The V end was cut by 3 bases, the J end by 4 bases, with 15 bases between. The CDR3 DNA is TGTGCCAGCAGCTTGGGGGTGGACATGATAGAGACCCAGTACTTC. Translating it yields CASSLGVDMIETQYF.

The V and J genes are TRBV2 and TRBJ2-5, with D unresolved. In germline, CDR1 is SNHLY, CDR2 FYNNEI. CDR3 size: 13 residues. V was clipped by 3 bases and J by 4 bases, with 9 bases between them. Here the CDR3 reads CASSDSELETQYF. The CDR3 DNA reads as TGTGCCAGCAGTGATAGTGAACTAGAGACCCAGTACTTC.

Only a few counts were recorded for this clonotype. The chain links TRBV19 to TRBJ2-1, with 9 bases matching TRBD1. Germline V gives CDR1 LNHDA, CDR2 SQIVND (reference sequence). J was trimmed by 6 bases and V by 6 bases; bases with no gene match: 15. The CDR3 has 17 amino acids. The DNA of the CDR3 is TGTGCCAGTAGCATTCTACCCCCGGGACAGGGATCCAATGAGCAGTTCTTC. This translates into CASSILPPGQGSNEQFF.

V gene TRBV6-2 or TRBV6-3 combines with J gene TRBJ1-2; 8 positions match TRBD1. This CDR3 is 13 amino acids long. J was trimmed by 6 bases and V by 7 bases; bases with no gene match: 7. Per the germline V gene, CDR1 is MNHEY and CDR2 is SVGEGT. The CDR3 DNA reads as TGTGCCAGCACGATCAGGGGGCGAGATGGCTACACCTTC. This codes for CASTIRGRDGYTF.

The V call is TRBV7-3, the J call TRBJ1-2, with TRBD1 matching over 8 bases. V lost 1 base, J lost 6 bases, and 4 bases stayed unmatched. The CDR3 is 14 residues long. Germline V gives CDR1 SGHTA, CDR2 FQGTGA. CDR3 loop: CASSLNLQGDGYTF. Written as DNA, the CDR3 is TGTGCCAGCAGCTTAAATCTACAGGGGGATGGCTACACCTTC.

The chain recombines TRBV28 with TRBJ1-6, with D unclear. This CDR3 region has 15 residues. V was trimmed by 6 bases and J by 0 bases, leaving 9 bases between them. Germline loops: CDR1 MDHEN, CDR2 SYDVKM. CDR3 nucleotide sequence: TGTGCCAGCAGGGGCCGTAGCTCCTATAATTCACCCCTCCACTTT. Amino acid sequence: CASRGRSSYNSPLHF.

The V call is TRBV12-3 or TRBV12-4, the J call TRBJ1-1; 10 bases align to TRBD1. V shed 5 bases and J 2 bases; nucleotides not matched to a gene: 2. The CDR3 is made up of 14 amino acids. CDR3 in DNA: TGTGCCAGCAGTCGGACAGGGGGTAACACTGAAGCTTTCTTT. Translating gives CASSRTGGNTEAFF.

V usage is TRBV4-1 and J usage is TRBJ1-4; the D is unclear. Between the trimmed V and J ends, which lost 1 base and 4 bases, there was a span of 16 bases. The CDR3 sequence is 17 residues long. The germline V gene has CDR1 MGHRA and CDR2 YSYEKL. The CDR3 region is CASSQVIRAGINEKLFF. For the CDR3, the DNA is TGCGCCAGCAGCCAAGTAATTAGGGCAGGAATTAATGAAAAACTGTTTTTT.

There are a few counts of this clonotype. The V and J genes are TRBV7-2 and TRBJ2-1; D not certain. V lost 1 base, J lost 6 bases, and 7 bases lay in between. This CDR3 is built from 13 residues. Germline assignment: CDR1 SGHTA and CDR2 FQGNSA. The CDR3 DNA reads TGTGCCAGCAGCTTAGGGACGGTCAATGAGCAGTTCTTC. The encoded protein is CASSLGTVNEQFF.

This clonotype was observed a handful of times. The chain links TRBV25-1 to TRBJ2-3, with D possibly matching TRBD2 (6 bases). Germline-derived CDR1 and CDR2 are MGHDK and SYGVNS. Trimming took 0 bases from V and 0 from J, leaving 10 bases between them. This CDR3 comprises 16 residues. For the CDR3, the DNA is TGTGCCAGCAGTGAATATCTAGCGACTAGCACAGATACGCAGTATTTT. This codes for CASSEYLATSTDTQYF. The variable domain in full, completed from reference TRBV25-1 and TRBJ2-3, reads EADIYQTPRYLVIGTGKKITLECSQTMGHDKMYWYQQDPGMELHLIHYSYGVNSTEKGDLSSESTVSRIRTEHFPLTLESARPSHTSQYLCASSEYLATSTDTQYFGPGTRLTVL.

The rearrangement links TRBV7-6 to TRBJ2-2, with unresolved D. Trimming left V 6 bases short and J 4 bases short, with 15 bases between. This CDR3 has 15 residues. Germline CDR1 and CDR2: SGHVS and FNYEAQ. The CDR3 sequence: CASSPYAGVTGELFF. The CDR3 DNA is TGTGCCAGCAGTCCATACGCAGGAGTCACCGGGGAGCTGTTTTTT.

This clonotype was recorded at least ten times. This chain links TRBV7-2 with TRBJ2-3; 9 bases agree with TRBD1. The germline V gene has CDR1 SGHTA and CDR2 FQGNSA. The CDR3 totals 20 residues. V dropped 2 bases and J dropped 4; count of bases not matched to a gene: 19. Here the CDR3 DNA reads TGTGCCAGCAGCTTATTCTTCGGGACAGGGACCATTGCACAACCAGATACGCAGTATTTT. Encoded protein: CASSLFFGTGTIAQPDTQYF.

This chain uses TRBV7-9 with TRBJ1-5; D perhaps matches TRBD1 (6 bases). The V end was cut by 1 base, the J end by 4 bases, with 14 bases between. Germline-derived CDR1 and CDR2 are SEHNR and FQNEAQ (reference sequence). The CDR3 is made up of 16 amino acids. The CDR3 bases are TGTGCCAGCAGCTTAGGGTCGACAGGACAGAATCAGCCCCAGCATTTT. Protein sequence: CASSLGSTGQNQPQHF.

This clonotype turned up a few times. The chain carries TRBV11-2 and TRBJ1-1; D is unresolved. CDR1 SGHAT and CDR2 FQNNGV come from the germline V gene. The CDR3 runs to 18 residues. Deletions cut 0 bases from V and 0 bases from J, with 17 bases between. Here the CDR3 DNA reads TGTGCCAGCAGCTTAGAGTACAGATTCCCTGGGATGAACACTGAAGCTTTCTTT. Its protein is CASSLEYRFPGMNTEAFF.

In regard to this clonotype: A read error may be the cause here, since a much bigger clone is one base away. The chain recombines TRBV7-2 with TRBJ1-5, with D perhaps matching TRBD1 (6 bases). V was clipped by 3 bases and J by 2 bases, with 14 bases between them. Germline V gene lookup returns CDR1 SGHTA and CDR2 FQGNSA. This CDR3 is built from 16 residues. The chain's CDR3 is CASSLAGHAGNQPQHF. The CDR3 DNA reads TGTGCCAGCAGCTTGGCGGGACACGCGGGCAATCAGCCCCAGCATTTT.

This clonotype was counted a few times. The chain uses TRBV7-2 and TRBJ1-1; TRBD1 might be the D (6 bases). The germline V gene has CDR1 SGHTA and CDR2 FQGNSA. CDR3 length equals 14 residues. The germline V and J ends were trimmed by 4 bases and 7 bases, with 16 bases remaining between them. The chain's CDR3 is CASSSYRDRFEAFF. The CDR3 nucleotides are TGTGCCAGCAGCTCGTACAGGGACCGTTTTGAAGCTTTCTTT.